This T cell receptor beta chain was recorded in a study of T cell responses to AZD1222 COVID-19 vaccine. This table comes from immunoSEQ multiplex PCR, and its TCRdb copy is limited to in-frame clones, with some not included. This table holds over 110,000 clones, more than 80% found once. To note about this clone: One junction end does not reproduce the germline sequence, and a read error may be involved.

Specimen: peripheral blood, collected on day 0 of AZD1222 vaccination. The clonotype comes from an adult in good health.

CDR3 DNA: TGTGCCAGCAGCCCTGGGACAGATAACCCTGAGGCTTTCTTT. Translated: CASSPGTDNPEAFF. The J gene is TRBJ1-1, the V gene TRBV11-3; 7 positions match TRBD1. Germline CDR1 and CDR2: SGHNT and YENEEA. The CDR3 covers 14 residues.